The rows below give T cell receptor beta chains drawn from one sample of a study of T cell repertoires in cytomegalovirus infection. TCRdb processed the reads anew with MiXCR; each CDR3 protein has one entry. Of about 150,000 distinct CDR3 sequences in the sample, approximately 30% are singletons; the top ten hold 45% to 60%. Antigens of these TCRs are unknown. The specimen was CD8+ T cells from cultured PBMCs, collected from culture after CMV antigen stimulation. These receptors came from a human donor in good health (CMV status not recorded). Some clones in this sample may be carry-over from other donors' samples. The conserved cysteine and the conserved F or W are not part of the CDR3 here.

v_gene: TRBV7-6
len: 14
CDR3aa: ASSFIAGPDTGELF

v_gene: TRBV19
len: 13
CDR3aa: ASSIDPGLGTEAF

v_gene: TRBV7-6
len: 16
CDR3aa: ASSLGTSGGGGRNEQY

v_gene: TRBV7-8
len: 12
CDR3aa: ASSAIAGTEPQH

v_gene: TRBV5-5
len: 12
CDR3aa: ASSLAQGITEAF

v_gene: TRBV12-3/TRBV12-4
len: 10
CDR3aa: ASSSQPNEQF

v_gene: TRBV4-1
len: 11
CDR3aa: ASSLRRADTQY

v_gene: TRBV27
len: 13
CDR3aa: ASSSWVGQNTEAF

v_gene: TRBV20-1
len: 15
CDR3aa: SASPHIQGPDNYGYT

v_gene: TRBV28
len: 13
CDR3aa: ASSLLEGGNTEAF

v_gene: TRBV7-6
len: 10
CDR3aa: ASSLGEVEAF

v_gene: TRBV2
len: 13
CDR3aa: ASRGLAGGPGELF

v_gene: TRBV12-3/TRBV12-4
len: 11
CDR3aa: ASSSHGVNEQF

v_gene: TRBV27
len: 13
CDR3aa: ASSLSMAGPYEQY

v_gene: TRBV6-5
len: 11
CDR3aa: ASSQRNTGELF

v_gene: TRBV7-8
len: 12
CDR3aa: ASSRTSGENIQY

v_gene: TRBV12-3/TRBV12-4
len: 12
CDR3aa: ASSWASTMNEQF

v_gene: TRBV6-2/TRBV6-3
len: 11
CDR3aa: ASTRGSGGEQF

v_gene: TRBV2
len: 12
CDR3aa: ASSAGLGANVLT

v_gene: TRBV5-1
len: 12
CDR3aa: ASRFEGLGYEQY

v_gene: TRBV19
len: 11
CDR3aa: ASTLTGFDEQY

v_gene: TRBV7-9
len: 11
CDR3aa: ASRKTSSPEQF

v_gene: TRBV19
len: 14
CDR3aa: ASSIQASSYNSPLH

v_gene: TRBV28
len: 8
CDR3aa: ASGENEQY

v_gene: TRBV19
len: 11
CDR3aa: ASSPMSTDTQY

v_gene: TRBV7-9
len: 11
CDR3aa: ASSWTSNYEQY

v_gene: TRBV11-3
len: 14
CDR3aa: ASSLVLAGDTDTQY

v_gene: TRBV4-1
len: 12
CDR3aa: ASSYNGGQREQY

v_gene: TRBV11-2
len: 15
CDR3aa: ASSLELWKSGTGELF

v_gene: TRBV15
len: 10
CDR3aa: ATSRDTYEQY

v_gene: TRBV7-4
len: 12
CDR3aa: ASSWDRSSYEQY

v_gene: TRBV20-1
len: 13
CDR3aa: SARDGDSGANVLT

v_gene: TRBV4-1
len: 11
CDR3aa: ASSQTNTGELF

v_gene: TRBV27
len: 18
CDR3aa: ASSSPAPHFGASYNSPLH

v_gene: TRBV27
len: 12
CDR3aa: ASSYQGTNQPQH

v_gene: TRBV9
len: 14
CDR3aa: ASSEYTGTGGGKLF

v_gene: TRBV6-5
len: 13
CDR3aa: ASSSPGRGRDEQF

v_gene: TRBV12-3/TRBV12-4
len: 11
CDR3aa: ASSFSRQETQY

v_gene: TRBV6-6
len: 15
CDR3aa: ASSYSTSGSVTYEQY

v_gene: TRBV7-6
len: 13
CDR3aa: ASSLTAGGAGELF

v_gene: TRBV4-1
len: 14
CDR3aa: ASSLTSGGRTGELF

v_gene: TRBV4-1
len: 13
CDR3aa: ASSQVFQGVNEQF

v_gene: TRBV27
len: 11
CDR3aa: ASSLDRGNEQY

v_gene: TRBV4-1
len: 14
CDR3aa: ASSQVGGLSTNEQF

v_gene: TRBV7-8
len: 12
CDR3aa: ASSPRDGSYEQY